The rows below give T cell receptor beta chains drawn from one sample of a study of blood T cells in healthy people across ages. Using its own MiXCR run on the 5' RACE reads, TCRdb lists one record per CDR3 protein. Seen here are hundreds of thousands of distinct CDR3 sequences, roughly 50% observed once, and the top ten hold 22%. Sequencing used blood. The source of these receptors is a man aged 30 to 45 in good health. Each CDR3 is given with its conserved first and last residue. Each record gives: D gene, clone size, J gene, V gene, CDR3 length, CDR3 protein, CDR3 DNA. D genes are given only for firm matches. A row's size may be missing; if present it is once, few, many or a size class.

d_gene: TRBD2
abundance: NA
j_gene: TRBJ2-1
v_gene: TRBV5-4
len: 14
CDR3aa: CVSSQSGTWNEQFF
CDR3nt: TGTGTCAGCAGCCAGAGCGGGACCTGGAATGAGCAGTTCTTC

d_gene: TRBD1
abundance: NA
j_gene: TRBJ2-3
v_gene: TRBV9
len: 16
CDR3aa: CASSPWDRYLTDTQYF
CDR3nt: TGTGCCAGCAGCCCTTGGGACAGGTATCTCACAGATACGCAGTATTTT

d_gene: NA
abundance: NA
j_gene: TRBJ1-1
v_gene: TRBV7-2
len: 13
CDR3aa: CASSFTGLTEAFF
CDR3nt: TGTGCCAGCAGCTTTACAGGGCTTACTGAAGCTTTCTTT

d_gene: TRBD1
abundance: NA
j_gene: TRBJ2-5
v_gene: TRBV9
len: 15
CDR3aa: CASSVSTGGAETQYF
CDR3nt: TGTGCCAGCAGCGTATCGACAGGGGGCGCGGAGACCCAGTACTTC

d_gene: NA
abundance: NA
j_gene: TRBJ1-2
v_gene: TRBV20-1
len: 15
CDR3aa: CSARDISGPGHGYTF
CDR3nt: TGCAGTGCTAGAGATATCTCAGGTCCCGGGCATGGCTACACCTTC

d_gene: NA
abundance: few
j_gene: TRBJ1-5
v_gene: TRBV2
len: 14
CDR3aa: CASSLADGNQPQHF
CDR3nt: TGTGCCAGCAGTCTCGCCGACGGGAATCAGCCCCAGCATTTT

d_gene: NA
abundance: NA
j_gene: TRBJ2-7
v_gene: TRBV20-1
len: 15
CDR3aa: CSARPYSLRGHEQYF
CDR3nt: TGCAGTGCTAGACCGTACAGCCTGCGGGGCCACGAGCAGTACTTC

d_gene: NA
abundance: NA
j_gene: TRBJ2-3
v_gene: TRBV29-1
len: 13
CDR3aa: CSVRAQGPDTQYF
CDR3nt: TGCAGCGTGAGGGCGCAGGGGCCAGATACGCAGTATTTT

d_gene: NA
abundance: NA
j_gene: TRBJ2-2
v_gene: TRBV14
len: 14
CDR3aa: CASSPPKYTGELFF
CDR3nt: TGTGCCAGCAGCCCTCCCAAATACACCGGGGAGCTGTTTTTT

d_gene: NA
abundance: NA
j_gene: TRBJ2-7
v_gene: TRBV28
len: 17
CDR3aa: CASTTPREGPSPYEQYF
CDR3nt: TGTGCCAGCACCACCCCTCGAGAGGGGCCTTCTCCCTACGAGCAGTACTTC

d_gene: TRBD1
abundance: NA
j_gene: TRBJ2-1
v_gene: TRBV4-2
len: 18
CDR3aa: CASSPISQGVTTYNEQFF
CDR3nt: TGTGCCAGCAGCCCAATCTCGCAGGGGGTGACGACCTACAATGAGCAGTTCTTC

d_gene: NA
abundance: NA
j_gene: TRBJ2-7
v_gene: TRBV20-1
len: 16
CDR3aa: CSALNPGGVSTNEQYF
CDR3nt: TGCAGTGCCCTCAATCCGGGCGGGGTAAGCACCAACGAGCAGTACTTC

d_gene: TRBD2
abundance: NA
j_gene: TRBJ2-1
v_gene: TRBV27
len: 15
CDR3aa: CASARLAGGIDEQFF
CDR3nt: TGTGCCAGCGCCCGACTAGCGGGAGGTATCGATGAGCAGTTCTTC

d_gene: NA
abundance: NA
j_gene: TRBJ2-7
v_gene: TRBV4-1
len: 13
CDR3aa: CAFPTDRPYEQYF
CDR3nt: TGCGCCTTTCCCACCGACAGGCCCTACGAGCAGTACTTC

d_gene: TRBD1
abundance: NA
j_gene: TRBJ2-5
v_gene: TRBV27
len: 16
CDR3aa: CASSGGGQGFRATQYF
CDR3nt: TGTGCCAGCAGTGGGGGGGGACAGGGTTTCAGAGCGACCCAGTACTTC

d_gene: TRBD2
abundance: NA
j_gene: TRBJ2-3
v_gene: TRBV5-1
len: 15
CDR3aa: CASSLLAGDQDTQYF
CDR3nt: TGCGCCAGCAGCCTCCTAGCGGGAGATCAAGATACGCAGTATTTT

d_gene: NA
abundance: NA
j_gene: TRBJ2-3
v_gene: TRBV4-1
len: 15
CDR3aa: CASSQEDTYTDTQYF
CDR3nt: TGCGCCAGCAGCCAAGAAGATACTTACACAGATACGCAGTATTTT

d_gene: TRBD1
abundance: few
j_gene: TRBJ1-2
v_gene: TRBV20-1
len: 14
CDR3aa: CSAPRTGNNGGYTF
CDR3nt: TGCAGTGCCCCCAGGACAGGGAATAACGGCGGCTACACCTTC

d_gene: TRBD2
abundance: NA
j_gene: TRBJ2-7
v_gene: TRBV7-8
len: 15
CDR3aa: CASRKTSGRPDEQYF
CDR3nt: TGTGCCAGCAGAAAAACTAGCGGGAGGCCCGACGAGCAGTACTTC